This TCR beta chain was identified during a study of T cell changes during pregnancy in multiple sclerosis. Germline CDR1 and CDR2: SGHKS and YYEKEE (reference sequence). Losses at the gene ends were 3 bases for V and 9 bases for J; bases not matched to a gene: 7. The CDR3 is 15 amino acids. Method: immunoSEQ multiplex PCR; TCRdb's copy keeps in-frame clones and lacks some. The sample shows under 75,000 clones, around 92% of them seen only once. The source of this sequence is a female donor with multiple sclerosis, enrolled in a pregnancy study. The input for sequencing was peripheral blood, taken in the first trimester of pregnancy. The chain is built from TRBV5-5 and TRBJ2-1, with 12 positions matching TRBD2. The CDR3 protein is CASSSRLAGVGEQFF. Written as DNA, the CDR3 is TGTGCCAGCAGCTCCCGACTAGCGGGAGTCGGTGAGCAGTTCTTC.